One T cell receptor beta chain is described in this entry. Germline V gene data show CDR1 as MGHDK and CDR2 as SYGVNS. The CDR3 has 14 amino acids. Trimming cost V 4 bases and J 8 bases; bases outside gene matches: 6. Reverse transcribing all isolated RNA meant expressed TCRB transcripts were sequenced. The repertoire was sequenced with immunoSEQ multiplex PCR; TCRdb's copy has only in-frame clones and lacks some. Of 350,000 to 450,000 clones listed, roughly 16% are singletons. The data originate from a study of beta chain features in type 1 diabetes. V gene TRBV25-1 combines with J gene TRBJ1-1; 11 bases match TRBD1. Source material: naive CD4+ T cells from blood. The source is a woman aged 18-35 years in good health. The CDR3: CASSGRGQGVEAFF. CDR3 DNA: TGTGCCAGCAGTGGAAGGGGACAGGGGGTCGAAGCTTTCTTT.